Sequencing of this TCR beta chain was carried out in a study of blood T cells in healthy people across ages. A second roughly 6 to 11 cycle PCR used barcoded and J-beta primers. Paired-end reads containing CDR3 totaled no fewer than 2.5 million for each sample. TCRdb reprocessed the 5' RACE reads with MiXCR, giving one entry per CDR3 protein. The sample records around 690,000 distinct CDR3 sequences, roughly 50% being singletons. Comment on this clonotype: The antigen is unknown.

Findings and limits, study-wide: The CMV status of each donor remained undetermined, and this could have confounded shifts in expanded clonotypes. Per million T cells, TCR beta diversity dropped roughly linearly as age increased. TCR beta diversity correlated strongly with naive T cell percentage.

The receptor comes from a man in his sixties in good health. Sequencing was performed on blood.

CDR3 DNA: TGTGCCAGCAGTCCCTGGACAGGGGGCGACTATGGCTACACCTTC. It is translated as CASSPWTGGDYGYTF. V gene TRBV6-5 combines with J gene TRBJ1-2, with 11 nucleotides matching TRBD1. Germline CDR1 is MNHEY and CDR2 is SVGAGI. Losses at the gene ends were 5 bases for V and 3 bases for J; bases not matched to a gene: 5. The CDR3 spans 15 residues.